This entry is about one T cell receptor (beta chain). Antigen: not known. Germline V gene lookup returns CDR1 KGHSH and CDR2 LQKENI. Trimming took 2 bases from V and 8 from J, leaving 10 bases between them. The CDR3 extends over 13 amino acids. Clones were read by immunoSEQ multiplex PCR, and TCRdb kept only the in-frame ones, dropping some. The repertoire holds tens of thousands of clones, with 85% to 95% as singletons. The data were taken from a study of cytomegalovirus exposure and HLA in healthy donors. General study points: Cytomegalovirus-associated TCR beta chains were listed, numbering some 150. The majority of TCR sequences were rare, yet some public TCRs appeared in many donors.

Sequenced sample: PBMCs. The genes are TRBV18 and TRBJ2-1, with D possibly TRBD2 on 5 matching bases. This receptor was taken from a woman under 30 in good health and CMV-seronegative. CDR3 residues: CASSPDMRDEQFF. CDR3 DNA: TGTGCCAGCTCACCAGACATGAGGGATGAGCAGTTCTTC.